What follows is one TCR beta chain and its context. The antigen remains unidentified. Patients picked for sequencing had shown CD8+CD57+ cell expansion detected by flow cytometry. Each patient gave a blood sample that was collected before any therapy had been received. This entry is derived from a study of CD8+CD57+ T cells in acquired aplastic anemia. Study findings and constraints: Found in both controls and patients were around 31 CD8+ CDR3 sequences. Patients were compared with controls for CD8+ Simpson's diversity, and no significant difference emerged.

The TCR beta profiling, which covered VDJ combination and CDR3 sequence, was carried out using genomic DNA as the template. TCRdb redid the calling of the reads with MiXCR, one entry per CDR3 protein. This table has over 150,000 distinct CDR3 sequences, 55% to 65% appearing once. Sequenced sample: sorted CD4+, CD8+, or CD8+CD57+ T cells (not recorded which) from PBMCs. This TCR derives from a human donor with aplastic anemia.

CDR3 in DNA: TGCAGTGCCCGGACAGGGGGCTCCGAGACCCAGTACTTC. Its translation is CSARTGGSETQYF. The rearrangement joins TRBV20-1 to TRBJ2-5; 11 nucleotides align to TRBD1. CDR3 length: 13 residues. Per germline, CDR1 DFQATT and CDR2 SNEGSKA (reference sequence). Trimming took 6 bases from V and 5 from J; bases not matched to a gene: 5.